Each of the 17 T cell receptor beta chains below was sequenced from the same sample in a study of T cells in Graves' hyperthyroidism and ophthalmopathy (dated by TCRdb to between 2018 and 2021). Receptors were amplified or captured by multiplex PCR. The data were produced on an Illumina HiSeq 2000. TCR beta CDR3 regions were amplified from RNA transcripts. The first round of RT-PCR for the TCR CDR3 was performed with the HTBI primer set and the Qiagen OneStep RT-PCR kit. Clones were called with MiXCR by TCRdb after fastp trimmed the public reads at Q25, and only in-frame beta chains were retained. Rows merge per CDR3 protein into single entries with the most common DNA and genes. This sample is represented by about 400,000 distinct CDR3 sequences; more than 12% of them were singletons. Together, the top ten hold 25% to 30% of the sample. Sequencing used blood. Receptors were obtained from a man aged 50-59 years with Graves' ophthalmopathy.

The chain uses TRBV6-1 and TRBJ1-1; no definite D call. There are 13 residues in the CDR3. Germline CDR1 and CDR2: MNHNS and SASEGT. Deletions cut 5 bases from V and 10 bases from J, with 17 bases between. The CDR3 loop is CASSSIRNSGAFF. The CDR3, as DNA: TGTGCCAGCAGTTCGATCAGGAATTCTGGAGCTTTCTTT.

This sequence joins TRBV25-1 and TRBJ1-1; maybe TRBD1 (5 bases). The germline gives CDR1 MGHDK, CDR2 SYGVNS. CDR3 length: 14 residues. V shed 7 bases and J shed 4 bases, with 16 bases lying between them. In nucleotides, the CDR3 is TGTGCCAGCATGGCGGGGGTCCAGAGCACTGAAGCTTTCTTT. It specifies CASMAGVQSTEAFF.

This clonotype was counted many times. The rearrangement joins TRBV30 to TRBJ1-6; possibly TRBD1 for D (6 bases). V was trimmed by 1 base and J by 3 bases, leaving 19 bases between them. CDR1 and CDR2 (germline): GTSNPN, SVGIG (reference sequence). The CDR3 runs 18 residues. Written as DNA, the CDR3 is TGTGCCTGGAGTGATACGCGCGGACAGTCCTTCTATAATTCACCCCTCCACTTT. Encoded protein: CAWSDTRGQSFYNSPLHF.

The gene calls are TRBV3-1 and TRBJ1-5; no firm D call. Germline CDR1 and CDR2: LGHDT and YNNKEL (reference sequence). This CDR3 spans 13 amino acids. Deletions cut 2 bases from V and 6 bases from J, with 8 bases between. For the CDR3, the DNA is TGTGCCAGCAGCCAAAGAGCGGGTCAGCCCCAGCATTTT. Translated: CASSQRAGQPQHF.

This clonotype was picked up many times. This sequence joins TRBV12-3 or TRBV12-4 and TRBJ1-2; D not certain. This CDR3 has 15 residues. V was cut by 5 bases and J by 7 bases, with 20 bases left in between. The CDR3 here is CASSQPQATGPGYTF. DNA of the CDR3: TGTGCCAGCAGTCAACCCCAAGCCACTGGTCCTGGCTACACCTTC.

This clonotype was counted many times. The CDR3 loop is CASRAVQGSLYEQYF. In DNA form, the CDR3 reads TGTGCCAGCAGGGCGGTGCAGGGTTCCCTCTACGAGCAGTACTTC. The gene calls are TRBV2 and TRBJ2-7; a weak D match, TRBD1 (5 bases). Trimming shortened V by 6 bases and J by 3 bases, and 18 bases separated the two germline ends. The CDR3 loop spans 15 amino acids. Germline V gene lookup returns CDR1 SNHLY and CDR2 FYNNEI.

The gene calls are TRBV6-1 and TRBJ1-3; no clear D. The CDR3 consists of 16 residues. CDR1 is MNHNS, CDR2 SASEGT, per germline. With 1 base removed from V and 0 bases from J, the gap between germline ends came to 10 bases. The CDR3 bases are TGTGCCAGCAGTGAAGAGGTTACCCCCTCTGGAAACACCATATATTTT. The encoded protein is CASSEEVTPSGNTIYF.

This clonotype appeared a few times. The chain recombines TRBV5-1 with TRBJ2-3, with 8 bases aligning to TRBD2. With V trimmed by 4 bases and J by 0 bases, 7 bases remained unmatched. The CDR3 has 16 residues. Germline loops: CDR1 SGHRS, CDR2 YFSETQ. The chain's CDR3 is CASSISGTRSTDTQYF. The CDR3 region has the DNA TGCGCCAGCAGCATCTCCGGGACTAGGAGCACAGATACGCAGTATTTT.

The table lists this clonotype with many counts. J is TRBJ1-5 and V is TRBV6-1; D might be TRBD1 (5 bases). The CDR3 is made up of 13 amino acids. In germline, CDR1 is MNHNS, CDR2 SASEGT. V lost 7 bases and J lost 9, with 16 bases in between. CDR3 loop: CASKDQGESPQHF. The CDR3 DNA reads as TGTGCCAGCAAGGACCAGGGCGAGTCGCCCCAGCATTTT.

This clonotype has a count of ten or more. The CDR3 loop is CASSPPGGSTEAFF. The CDR3 DNA reads TGTGCCAGCTCACCACCGGGGGGAAGCACTGAAGCTTTCTTT. V usage is TRBV18 and J usage is TRBJ1-1; D is perhaps TRBD1 (5 bases). The CDR3 runs 14 residues. The germline V gene has CDR1 KGHSH and CDR2 LQKENI. Trimming took 0 bases from V and 4 from J, leaving 9 bases between them.

This clonotype was picked up many times. This chain uses TRBV18 with TRBJ1-2; 9 nucleotides match TRBD1. V lost 3 bases to trimming and J lost 0 bases; unmatched junction nucleotides: 8. CDR1 and CDR2 (germline): KGHSH, LQKENI. This CDR3 is built from 17 residues. The CDR3 DNA follows: TGTGCCAGCTCACCTCCCGGGACAGGGATAACTAACTATGGCTACACCTTC. It is translated as CASSPPGTGITNYGYTF. Full variable domain (rest looked up from reference TRBV18 and TRBJ1-2): NAGVMQNPRHLVRRRGQEARLRCSPMKGHSHVYWYRQLPEEGLKFMVYLQKENIIDESGMPKERFSAEFPKEGPSILRIQQVVRGDSAAYFCASSPPGTGITNYGYTFGSGTRLTVV.

This clonotype was seen many times. DNA of the CDR3: TGCAGTGCCAGGAATAGCGGGATCGGAAGCTCCTACGAGCAGTACTTC. The encoded protein is CSARNSGIGSSYEQYF. The chain couples TRBV20-1 to TRBJ2-7; 8 nucleotides agree with TRBD2. The CDR3 totals 16 residues. V lost 6 bases to trimming and J lost 0 bases; unmatched junction nucleotides: 13. CDR1 and CDR2 from the germline V gene are DFQATT and SNEGSKA (reference sequence).

The gene calls are TRBV29-1 and TRBJ1-5, with D maybe TRBD1 (5 bases). This CDR3 contains 9 residues. Trimming removed 7 bases from V and 10 bases from J, with 8 bases in between. Germline V CDR1 and CDR2: SQVTM, ANQGSEA. CDR3 in amino acids: CSAGEPQHF. CDR3 coding DNA: TGCAGCGCGGGGGAACCCCAGCATTTT.

There are many counts of this clonotype. V is TRBV20-1 and J is TRBJ2-3; D is unresolved. In germline, CDR1 is DFQATT, CDR2 SNEGSKA (reference sequence). Between the trimmed V and J ends, which lost 4 bases and 0 bases, there was a span of 14 bases. The CDR3 length is 15 residues. The CDR3 DNA is TGCAGTGCTACCTACACGGAACCTAGCACAGATACGCAGTATTTT. Amino acids: CSATYTEPSTDTQYF.

This clonotype was counted between two and nine times. CDR3 protein: CATSRQKTGASYEQYF. As DNA, the CDR3 is TGTGCCACCAGCAGACAAAAGACAGGGGCCTCCTACGAGCAGTACTTC. The rearrangement uses TRBV15 and TRBJ2-7; TRBD1 matches 8 bases. The trim removed 2 bases at V and 0 bases at J, leaving 6 bases unmatched. This CDR3 comprises 16 residues. CDR1 is LNHNV and CDR2 is YYDKDF in the germline V gene (reference sequence). Looking up the rest from reference TRBV15 and TRBJ2-7 gives the full variable domain: DAMVIQNPRYQVTQFGKPVTLSCSQTLNHNVMYWYQQKSSQAPKLLFHYYDKDFNNEADTPDNFQSRRPNTSFCFLDIRSPGLGDTAMYLCATSRQKTGASYEQYFGPGTRLTVT.

The chain couples TRBV10-3 to TRBJ1-5; 10 positions agree with TRBD1. V was pared by 5 bases and J by 4 bases, with 8 bases of the junction left unmatched. Germline V gene data show CDR1 as ENHRY and CDR2 as SYGVKD. There are 16 residues in the CDR3. This CDR3 reads CAISPRDRGQNQPQHF. DNA for the CDR3: TGTGCCATCAGTCCCCGGGACAGGGGACAAAATCAGCCCCAGCATTTT.

Turning to this clonotype: At one boundary the junction diverges from the germline segment, which might be a read error. The genes are TRBV30 and TRBJ2-5; 10 bases agree with TRBD2. In germline, CDR1 is GTSNPN, CDR2 SVGIG (reference sequence). The CDR3 contains 13 residues. CDR3 amino acids: CAWRRLLAGDLDF. CDR3 in DNA: TGTGCCTGGAGAAGACTTCTAGCGGGAGATCTCGACTTC.